The 23 T cell receptor beta chains below were found in one sample sequenced in a study of T cell responses to AZD1222 COVID-19 vaccine. Produced via immunoSEQ multiplex PCR; TCRdb's table is partial and in-frame only. The data hold 60,000 to 85,000 clones, with 85% observed a single time. The material was peripheral blood, obtained on day 0 of AZD1222 vaccination. These TCRs come from an adult in good health.

The chain carries TRBV6-5 and TRBJ2-7, with TRBD1 matching over 11 bases. CDR1 MNHEY and CDR2 SVGAGI come from the germline V gene. The CDR3 consists of 13 residues. V shed 6 bases, J shed 5 bases, and the junction held 3 bases outside the gene matches. CDR3 loop: CASRRTGGNEQYF. In DNA form, the CDR3 reads TGTGCCAGCAGAAGGACAGGGGGCAACGAGCAGTACTTC.

For the CDR3, the DNA is TGTGCCAGCATCGACAGGGTCGGTGGAGAAAAACTGTTTTTT. It is translated as CASIDRVGGEKLFF. This rearrangement joins TRBV6-5 to TRBJ1-4; 7 bases are a match to TRBD1. The length of the CDR3 is 14 residues. The germline gives CDR1 MNHEY, CDR2 SVGAGI. The V gene end was trimmed by 7 bases and the J gene end by 8 bases; junction bases not matched to a gene: 10.

The chain is built from TRBV7-8 and TRBJ2-7, with TRBD1 identical over 12 bases. The CDR3 length is 15 residues. The V gene end was trimmed by 1 base and the J gene end by 5 bases; junction bases not matched to a gene: 3. The V gene's germline CDR1 is SGHVS and CDR2 FQNEAQ. CDR3 sequence reads: CASSLEGQGAHEQYF. The CDR3 coding sequence is TGTGCCAGCAGCTTAGAGGGACAGGGGGCTCACGAGCAGTACTTC. The whole variable domain, filled in from reference TRBV7-8 and TRBJ2-7, reads GAGVSQSPRYKVAKRGQDVALRCDPISGHVSLFWYQQALGQGPEFLTYFQNEAQLDKSGLPSDRFFAERPEGSVSTLKIQRTQQEDSAVYLCASSLEGQGAHEQYFGPGTRLTVT.

The V call is TRBV6-5, the J call TRBJ1-4; no reliable D call. V was pared by 0 bases and J by 3 bases, with 8 bases between. Germline values: CDR1 MNHEY, CDR2 SVGAGI. The CDR3 is 15 amino acids. The CDR3 is CASSYSPSSNEKLFF. As DNA, the CDR3 is TGTGCCAGCAGTTACTCCCCGTCCTCTAATGAAAAACTGTTTTTT.

The genes are TRBV18 and TRBJ2-5; 9 bases map to TRBD2. The CDR3 is 16 amino acids. With V trimmed by 2 bases and J by 5 bases, 9 bases remained unmatched. Germline-derived CDR1 and CDR2 are KGHSH and LQKENI. CDR3 bases: TGTGCCAGCTCACCAAGAGCGGCGGGAGGGGCGGAGACCCAGTACTTC. It encodes CASSPRAAGGAETQYF.

This clone was recorded once. The V call is TRBV13, the J call TRBJ1-3; possibly TRBD1 for D (5 bases). This CDR3 has 16 residues. The germline CDR1 and CDR2 sequences are PRHDT and FYEKMQ (reference sequence). Trimming pared 2 bases from V and 0 bases from J, leaving 11 bases between. The CDR3 region has the DNA TGTGCCAGCAGCTTAAGAATGGGACGCTCTGGAAACACCATATATTTT. Protein product: CASSLRMGRSGNTIYF. Complete variable domain (other parts from reference TRBV13 and TRBJ1-3): AAGVIQSPRHLIKEKRETATLKCYPIPRHDTVYWYQQGPGQDPQFLISFYEKMQSDKGSIPDRFSAQQFSDYHSELNMSSLELGDSALYFCASSLRMGRSGNTIYFGEGSWLTVV.

The rearrangement links TRBV29-1 to TRBJ1-2, with D perhaps TRBD1 (5 bases). CDR1 SQVTM and CDR2 ANQGSEA come from the germline V gene. The V gene lost 4 bases and the J gene lost 0 bases, with 12 bases spanning the gap. The CDR3 extends over 14 amino acids. CDR3 bases: TGCAGCGTTGGAAGTCAGGGCACTAACTATGGCTACACCTTC. It is translated as CSVGSQGTNYGYTF.

As for this clone: An end of the junction differs from the germline gene, which may be a read error. The chain employs TRBV6-1 and TRBJ1-5; D not certain. Germline V gene lookup returns CDR1 MNHNS and CDR2 SASEGT. The length of the CDR3 is 12 residues. The chain's CDR3 is CASSQAYSAQHF. The CDR3 bases are TGTGCCAGCAGTCAAGCCTATTCAGCCCAGCATTTT.

The rearrangement joins TRBV24-1 to TRBJ2-5, with 10 positions matching TRBD1. After removal of 3 bases from V and 4 bases from J, the junction contained 4 bases not matched to a gene. The CDR3 consists of 15 residues. Per germline, CDR1 KGHDR and CDR2 SFDVKD. The CDR3 is CATSDPTGGGETQYF. The CDR3 DNA sequence: TGTGCCACCAGTGATCCGACAGGGGGCGGAGAGACCCAGTACTTC.

The chain combines TRBV18 with TRBJ1-2; no clear D. The CDR3 runs to 15 residues. Germline-derived CDR1 and CDR2 are KGHSH and LQKENI. Trimming pared 1 base from V and 8 bases from J, leaving 17 bases between. DNA for the CDR3: TGTGCCAGCTCACCACGTCAGGACCGTTTTGGGGGCTACACCTTC. Its translation is CASSPRQDRFGGYTF.

This clone was counted once. The chain's CDR3 is CASSLLTRQGIAGNTIYF. DNA for the CDR3: TGTGCCAGCAGTCTCTTGACCCGACAGGGTATTGCTGGAAACACCATATATTTT. The chain has TRBV5-6 and TRBJ1-3, with 7 positions matching TRBD1. V gave up 5 bases and J gave up 2 bases; unmatched junction bases: 16. Germline CDR1 SGHDT, CDR2 YYEEEE. This CDR3 is 18 amino acids long.

This sequence joins TRBV9 and TRBJ1-3, with D hard to call. Germline V CDR1 and CDR2: SGDLS, YYNGEE. The CDR3 consists of 14 residues. The germline V and J ends were trimmed by 4 bases and 1 base, with 9 bases remaining between them. This CDR3 is CASSPSGSGNTIYF. As DNA, the CDR3 is TGTGCCAGCAGCCCGAGTGGATCTGGAAACACCATATATTTT.

Written as DNA, the CDR3 is TGCGCCAGCAGTTTTATACCCCCACAGACAACTAATGAAAAACTGTTTTTT. Its protein is CASSFIPPQTTNEKLFF. The gene calls are TRBV23-1 and TRBJ1-4; D not resolved. TRBV23-1 is filed as an ORF, its function uncertain. V was cut by 5 bases and J by 0 bases, with 16 bases left in between. There are 17 residues in the CDR3.

The rearrangement uses TRBV14 and TRBJ2-2; no clear D. Germline V gives CDR1 SGHDN, CDR2 FVKESK. V dropped 2 bases and J dropped 7 bases, with 11 bases sitting between them. This CDR3 is built from 14 residues. The CDR3 region has the DNA TGTGCCAGCAGCCAATATAGGGTTAACGGGGAGCTGTTTTTT. It yields the protein CASSQYRVNGELFF. Full variable domain (rest looked up from reference TRBV14 and TRBJ2-2): EAGVTQFPSHSVIEKGQTVTLRCDPISGHDNLYWYRRVMGKEIKFLLHFVKESKQDESGMPNNRFLAERTGGTYSTLKVQPAELEDSGVYFCASSQYRVNGELFFGEGSRLTVL.

In the case of this clone: An end of the junction differs from the germline gene, which may be a read error. The chain uses TRBV7-9 and TRBJ1-2, with TRBD1 as a possible D gene (5 bases). This CDR3 is 12 amino acids long. Germline loops: CDR1 SEHNR, CDR2 FQNEAQ (reference sequence). In nucleotides, the CDR3 is TGTGCCAGCAGCTCGCAGGCTCGGGGCCCTCACTTC. Translated: CASSSQARGPHF.

This clone was detected only once. V is TRBV5-1 and J is TRBJ2-3; D may be TRBD2 (6 bases). The CDR3 sequence is 15 residues long. Germline CDR1 is SGHRS and CDR2 is YFSETQ. V shed 8 bases and J shed 2 bases, with 18 bases lying between them. The CDR3, as DNA: TGCGCCAGTTACTTAGGCCTAGCGTCCACAGATACGCAGTATTTT. Amino acids: CASYLGLASTDTQYF.

This clone was detected only a few times. V is TRBV4-2 and J is TRBJ1-1; 9 nucleotides line up with TRBD1. Germline values: CDR1 LGHNA, CDR2 YNFKEQ. The CDR3 has 17 amino acids. J was trimmed by 5 bases and V by 1 base; bases with no gene match: 11. The CDR3 sequence: CASSQGTDRGGRTEAFF. CDR3 coding DNA: TGTGCCAGCAGCCAAGGGACTGACAGGGGGGGACGGACTGAAGCTTTCTTT.

The chain recombines TRBV28 with TRBJ2-5; either TRBD1 or TRBD2 may supply D (5 bases each). Germline-derived CDR1 and CDR2 are MDHEN and SYDVKM. The CDR3 is made up of 16 amino acids. V gave up 1 base and J gave up 1 base, with 13 bases separating them. CDR3 amino acids: CASSLSLLGTQETQYF. The CDR3, as DNA: TGTGCCAGCAGTTTATCCCTTCTAGGGACCCAAGAGACCCAGTACTTC.

The rearrangement joins TRBV12-3 or TRBV12-4 to TRBJ1-2, with unresolved D. Between the trimmed V and J ends, which lost 8 bases and 5 bases, there was a span of 9 bases. The CDR3 contains 11 residues. This CDR3 is CASSVGYGYTF. CDR3 coding DNA: TGTGCCAGCTCTGTTGGGTATGGCTACACCTTC.

This clone was picked up many times. The CDR3 region is CASSVDFLQETQYF. CDR3 bases: TGTGCCAGCAGTGTTGACTTCCTACAAGAGACCCAGTACTTC. The rearrangement links TRBV2 to TRBJ2-5; D uncertain. CDR3 length: 14 amino acids. Trimming pared 4 bases from V and 2 bases from J, leaving 11 bases between. CDR1 is SNHLY, CDR2 FYNNEI, per germline. The whole variable domain, filled in from reference TRBV2 and TRBJ2-5, reads EPEVTQTPSHQVTQMGQEVILRCVPISNHLYFYWYRQILGQKVEFLVSFYNNEISEKSEIFDDQFSVERPDGSNFTLKIRSTKLEDSAMYFCASSVDFLQETQYFGPGTRLLVL.

The genes are TRBV7-9 and TRBJ2-3, with TRBD1 identical over 11 bases. With 3 bases clipped from V and 6 bases from J, the junction kept 2 bases outside the gene matches. CDR1 and CDR2 (germline): SEHNR, FQNEAQ (reference sequence). This CDR3 comprises 14 residues. CDR3 loop: CASSLDRGLDTQYF. CDR3 DNA sequence: TGTGCCAGCAGCTTGGACAGGGGGCTGGATACGCAGTATTTT.

This chain joins TRBV27 and TRBJ2-5; perhaps TRBD1 as D (6 bases). Looked up from germline, CDR1 is MNHEY and CDR2 is SMNVEV (reference sequence). The CDR3 is made up of 13 amino acids. Between the trimmed V and J ends, which lost 7 bases and 5 bases, there was a span of 14 bases. The CDR3 region is CASKDRLGETQYF. In DNA form, the CDR3 reads TGTGCCAGCAAAGACAGGCTCGGGGAGACCCAGTACTTC.

This clone was observed a few times. The chain combines TRBV6-5 with TRBJ1-2; unclear D gene. The CDR3 contains 12 residues. The V end lost 6 bases, the J end lost 2 bases, and 7 bases lay between the germline ends. Per germline, CDR1 MNHEY and CDR2 SVGAGI. CDR3 nucleotide sequence: TGTGCCAGCAGCCCCCAGAACTATGGCTACACCTTC. It is translated as CASSPQNYGYTF.